A selection of T cell receptor beta chains follows, all from one sample in a study of naive and memory T cell subsets. TCRdb redid the calling of the UMI-ligation and nested PCR reads with MiXCR, one entry per CDR3 protein. Here the sample spans under 100,000 distinct CDR3 sequences, 7% to 8% being singletons. Sequencing input: central memory CD4+ T cells from blood. The receptors were gathered from a human donor in good health. Both conserved end residues are part of each CDR3. Each record gives: clone size, V gene, D gene, J gene, CDR3 DNA, CDR3 protein. A D gene is named only where the DNA matches it firmly. Clone size is stated in some rows and not others, as once, few, many or a class when expanded.

clone size: many; V gene: TRBV6-1; D gene: NA; J gene: TRBJ2-7; CDR3 DNA: TGTGCCAGCAGTGAATGGGGTGGGGTGTCCTACGAGCAGTACTTC; CDR3 protein: CASSEWGGVSYEQYF
clone size: many; V gene: TRBV7-9; D gene: NA; J gene: TRBJ2-2; CDR3 DNA: TGTGCCAGCAGCTCTTCAGGGACGGTTCGTACCGGGGAGCTGTTTTTT; CDR3 protein: CASSSSGTVRTGELFF
clone size: few; V gene: TRBV11-2; D gene: NA; J gene: TRBJ1-1; CDR3 DNA: TGTGCCAGCAGCTTAGGGGGGTGGCGAAAGGAAGCTTTCTTT; CDR3 protein: CASSLGGWRKEAFF
clone size: many; V gene: TRBV2; D gene: NA; J gene: TRBJ2-7; CDR3 DNA: TGTGCCAGCAGGGCCCGATCGGCGATGAGCTCCTACGAGCAGTACTTC; CDR3 protein: CASRARSAMSSYEQYF
clone size: many; V gene: TRBV4-3; D gene: NA; J gene: TRBJ2-1; CDR3 DNA: TGCGCCAGCAGCCAAGATATATCAGGAGGGAGTGAGCAGTTCTTC; CDR3 protein: CASSQDISGGSEQFF
clone size: many; V gene: TRBV20-1; D gene: NA; J gene: TRBJ2-5; CDR3 DNA: TGCAGTGCTGGAAGAGGGGCTAGCATACAAGAGACCCAGTACTTC; CDR3 protein: CSAGRGASIQETQYF
clone size: few; V gene: TRBV30; D gene: NA; J gene: TRBJ1-2; CDR3 DNA: TGTGCCTCTAACCAGGGACTTTATGGCTACACCTTC; CDR3 protein: CASNQGLYGYTF
clone size: many; V gene: TRBV6-6; D gene: NA; J gene: TRBJ2-3; CDR3 DNA: TGTGCCAGCAGTTCGACAGGTGATACAGATACGCAGTATTTT; CDR3 protein: CASSSTGDTDTQYF
clone size: few; V gene: TRBV30; D gene: TRBD2; J gene: TRBJ2-3; CDR3 DNA: TGTGCCTGGACGGGGGGGATTGAGAGCACAGATACGCAGTATTTT; CDR3 protein: CAWTGGIESTDTQYF
clone size: few; V gene: TRBV6-2/TRBV6-3; D gene: TRBD2; J gene: TRBJ2-1; CDR3 DNA: TGTGCCAGCAGCCAAGGACTAGCGGGAGTGGTTGAGCAGTTCTTC; CDR3 protein: CASSQGLAGVVEQFF
clone size: NA; V gene: TRBV6-2/TRBV6-3; D gene: TRBD1; J gene: TRBJ2-7; CDR3 DNA: TGTGCCAGCAGTTACTCGAACTCTTCTTACAGGGGGCCCACATCCTACGAGCAGTACTTC; CDR3 protein: CASSYSNSSYRGPTSYEQYF
clone size: many; V gene: TRBV9; D gene: TRBD2; J gene: TRBJ2-7; CDR3 DNA: TGTGCCAGCAGCGTAGATGGAGCGGGAGGGAAGTCCGAGCAGTACTTC; CDR3 protein: CASSVDGAGGKSEQYF
clone size: NA; V gene: TRBV7-2; D gene: NA; J gene: TRBJ1-2; CDR3 DNA: TGTGCCAGCAGCCTCGCCGGGCTAGATGAGCATTTC; CDR3 protein: CASSLAGLDEHF
clone size: medium-sized; V gene: TRBV7-9; D gene: NA; J gene: TRBJ2-5; CDR3 DNA: TGTGCCAGCAGCTTCAGTGGAAACCAAGAGACCCAGTACTTC; CDR3 protein: CASSFSGNQETQYF
clone size: many; V gene: TRBV2; D gene: NA; J gene: TRBJ2-7; CDR3 DNA: TGTGCCAGCAAAGTCGTCGGGGAGTCCTACGAGCAGTACTTC; CDR3 protein: CASKVVGESYEQYF
clone size: many; V gene: TRBV20-1; D gene: TRBD2; J gene: TRBJ2-1; CDR3 DNA: TGCAGTGCTGGGGGGTTAACTAGCGGGGGGGCCACGGGCAATGAGCAGTTCTTC; CDR3 protein: CSAGGLTSGGATGNEQFF
clone size: many; V gene: TRBV20-1; D gene: TRBD2; J gene: TRBJ2-1; CDR3 DNA: TGCAGTGCTCGAGCGGGGGGAAGGGGAAATGAGCAGTTCTTC; CDR3 protein: CSARAGGRGNEQFF
clone size: few; V gene: TRBV6-2/TRBV6-3; D gene: NA; J gene: TRBJ2-3; CDR3 DNA: TGTGCCAGCAGACTAATGGGGAGAGATACGCAGTATTTT; CDR3 protein: CASRLMGRDTQYF
clone size: many; V gene: TRBV2; D gene: TRBD1; J gene: TRBJ1-2; CDR3 DNA: TGTGCCAGCAGTGAAGCGCGGGGACAGGGTGAAGGCTACACCTTC; CDR3 protein: CASSEARGQGEGYTF
clone size: many; V gene: TRBV7-2; D gene: TRBD2; J gene: TRBJ2-5; CDR3 DNA: TGTGCCAGCAGTTTAAGTAGCGGGGGGGAGACCCAGTACTTC; CDR3 protein: CASSLSSGGETQYF
clone size: few; V gene: TRBV3-1; D gene: NA; J gene: TRBJ2-6; CDR3 DNA: TGTGCCAGCAGCTTTAACTCCGGGGCTGGGGCCAACGTCCTGACTTTC; CDR3 protein: CASSFNSGAGANVLTF
clone size: NA; V gene: TRBV20-1; D gene: NA; J gene: TRBJ2-2; CDR3 DNA: TGCAGTGCCGACGAAGTGGCGGGCGGCGGGGAGCTGTTTTTT; CDR3 protein: CSADEVAGGGELFF
clone size: many; V gene: TRBV20-1; D gene: NA; J gene: TRBJ2-5; CDR3 DNA: TGCAGTGCTAGAGATCGGGAGACCCAGTACTTC; CDR3 protein: CSARDRETQYF
clone size: few; V gene: TRBV5-6; D gene: NA; J gene: TRBJ2-5; CDR3 DNA: TGTGCCAGCAGCTTGAATAGTTGGGGACACTCGGACCAAGAGACCCAGTACTTC; CDR3 protein: CASSLNSWGHSDQETQYF
clone size: few; V gene: TRBV7-2; D gene: NA; J gene: TRBJ2-6; CDR3 DNA: TGTGCCAGCAGCTCCTTCACTGGGGCCAACGTCCTGACTTTC; CDR3 protein: CASSSFTGANVLTF
clone size: many; V gene: TRBV20-1; D gene: TRBD1; J gene: TRBJ1-1; CDR3 DNA: TGCAGTACCGACAGGGGGGGCACTGAAGCTTTCTTT; CDR3 protein: CSTDRGGTEAFF
clone size: NA; V gene: TRBV2; D gene: TRBD1; J gene: TRBJ2-1; CDR3 DNA: TGTGCCAGCAGGGGGGACAGGGGGCTCCGACGCTACACCCTAAATGAGCAGTTCTTC; CDR3 protein: CASRGDRGLRRYTLNEQFF
clone size: NA; V gene: TRBV24-1; D gene: TRBD2; J gene: TRBJ2-1; CDR3 DNA: TGTGCCACCAGCGGGGGGACCCGGTATGAGCAGTTCTTC; CDR3 protein: CATSGGTRYEQFF
clone size: many; V gene: TRBV4-3; D gene: NA; J gene: TRBJ1-5; CDR3 DNA: TGCGCCAGCAGCCAAGAATTCAACGGGCTGGGCAATCAGCCCCAGCATTTT; CDR3 protein: CASSQEFNGLGNQPQHF
clone size: few; V gene: TRBV6-1; D gene: TRBD1; J gene: TRBJ1-1; CDR3 DNA: TGTGCCAGCAGCCACGGGAGGAGGGGGCGAAATAACACTGAAGCTTTCTTT; CDR3 protein: CASSHGRRGRNNTEAFF
clone size: many; V gene: TRBV27; D gene: NA; J gene: TRBJ1-6; CDR3 DNA: TGTGCCAGCGGGGCAGGAGCGCATTCACCCCTCCACTTT; CDR3 protein: CASGAGAHSPLHF
clone size: many; V gene: TRBV18; D gene: TRBD1; J gene: TRBJ1-1; CDR3 DNA: TGTGCCAGCTACGGACAGGGAGCCGCTGAAGCTTTCTTT; CDR3 protein: CASYGQGAAEAFF
clone size: NA; V gene: TRBV27; D gene: TRBD2; J gene: TRBJ2-5; CDR3 DNA: TGTGCCAGCAGACTTAACGGACTAGCTGAAGAGACCCAGTACTTC; CDR3 protein: CASRLNGLAEETQYF
clone size: once; V gene: TRBV7-9; D gene: NA; J gene: TRBJ2-5; CDR3 DNA: TGTGCCAGCAGCACGCAACAGGGGAGGAAGGAGACCCAGTACTTC; CDR3 protein: CASSTQQGRKETQYF
clone size: many; V gene: TRBV20-1; D gene: NA; J gene: TRBJ2-3; CDR3 DNA: TGCAGTGCTCCGACTCGGACCACAGATACGCAGTATTTT; CDR3 protein: CSAPTRTTDTQYF
clone size: NA; V gene: TRBV7-6; D gene: NA; J gene: TRBJ2-2; CDR3 DNA: TGTGCCAGCAGCCCTCGACCCCCAAGCCGGCCCGGGGAGCTGTTTTTT; CDR3 protein: CASSPRPPSRPGELFF
clone size: NA; V gene: TRBV20-1; D gene: NA; J gene: TRBJ2-3; CDR3 DNA: TGCAGTGCTCCGATCGGGACTCCCGCCCGGGTAGATACGCAGTATTTT; CDR3 protein: CSAPIGTPARVDTQYF
clone size: few; V gene: TRBV18; D gene: NA; J gene: TRBJ2-6; CDR3 DNA: TGTGCCAGCTCAAGTGGATGGGGGCCTGGGGCCAACGTCCTGACTTTC; CDR3 protein: CASSSGWGPGANVLTF
clone size: medium-sized; V gene: TRBV29-1; D gene: NA; J gene: TRBJ1-3; CDR3 DNA: TGCAGCGTTGCGGTGGGAATTGGAAACACCATATATTTT; CDR3 protein: CSVAVGIGNTIYF
clone size: NA; V gene: TRBV27; D gene: NA; J gene: TRBJ2-1; CDR3 DNA: TGTGCCAGCAGCGGAGCGAGAAACTATTACAATGAGCAGTTCTTC; CDR3 protein: CASSGARNYYNEQFF
clone size: few; V gene: TRBV7-2; D gene: TRBD2; J gene: TRBJ2-3; CDR3 DNA: TGTGCCAGCAGCTTGTGGGCTAGCGGGGGCTATACGCAGTATTTT; CDR3 protein: CASSLWASGGYTQYF
clone size: few; V gene: TRBV9; D gene: NA; J gene: TRBJ2-5; CDR3 DNA: TGTGCCAGCAGCGTAGATTTCAGGGAGGAGACCCAGTACTTC; CDR3 protein: CASSVDFREETQYF